The 30 T cell receptor beta chains in this list originate from one sample, sequenced in a study of Graves' ophthalmopathy and Graves' hyperthyroidism. From RNA, the CDR3 regions of TCR beta chains were amplified and sequenced. Scientists carried out first-round RT-PCR using HTBI primers and then a second-round multiplex PCR. MiXCR, run by TCRdb on the multiplex PCR reads, gives a single entry per CDR3 protein. The sample includes 350,000 to 400,000 distinct CDR3 sequences, approximately 15% of them seen just once. The material sequenced was peripheral blood. The source is a woman younger than 30 with stable Graves' hyperthyroidism.

This chain's CDR3 is CASSFVAGETVETQYF. The CDR3 bases are TGTGCCAGCAGTTTCGTGGCGGGAGAAACAGTTGAGACCCAGTACTTC. The rearrangement links TRBV12-3 or TRBV12-4 to TRBJ2-5; 7 bases are shared with TRBD2. CDR3 length equals 16 residues. V trimming: 3 bases; J trimming: 5 bases; junction bases outside the gene matches: 12.

This clonotype came up a few times. A much larger clone differs from this one at a single base, so this may be a read error. The V call is TRBV7-9, the J call TRBJ2-2, with D unclear. CDR3 size: 12 residues. Germline V lookup: CDR1 SEHNR, CDR2 FQNEAQ (reference sequence). Trimming pared 4 bases from V and 4 bases from J, leaving 4 bases between. The CDR3 loop reads CASSSRTGELFF. DNA of the CDR3: TGTGCCAGCAGCTCCCGCACCGGGGAGCTGTTTTTT.

This chain connects TRBV19 to TRBJ1-1, with D uncertain. Germline V CDR1 and CDR2: LNHDA, SQIVND (reference sequence). The CDR3 loop spans 14 amino acids. Deletions cut 10 bases from V and 0 bases from J, with 15 bases between. The CDR3 nucleotides read TGTGCCACCTCCAGTGGTTACATGAACACTGAAGCTTTCTTT. It specifies CATSSGYMNTEAFF.

There are a few counts of this clonotype. The CDR3 spells CASSYRGQVSYEQYF. The CDR3 DNA reads as TGTGCCAGCAGTTACCGGGGACAGGTCTCCTACGAGCAGTACTTC. The rearrangement links TRBV6-2 or TRBV6-3 to TRBJ2-7; 8 nucleotides match TRBD1. The CDR3 length is 15 residues. The junction had 3 bases not matched to a gene; V was cut back by 2 bases and J by 0 bases. Germline V gene sequence: CDR1 MNHEY, CDR2 SVGEGT.

This clonotype was recorded at least ten times. The CDR3 spells CATSDSRERGYGYTF. In DNA form, the CDR3 reads TGTGCCACCAGTGATTCCCGGGAAAGGGGCTATGGCTACACCTTC. The gene calls are TRBV24-1 and TRBJ1-2; D possibly corresponds to TRBD1 (5 bases). Trimming took off 2 bases at V and 4 bases at J, with 13 bases between the two ends. The CDR3 sequence is 15 residues long. CDR1 is KGHDR and CDR2 is SFDVKD in the germline V gene.

In this sample, this clonotype turned up a few times. CDR3 coding DNA: TGTGCCAGCAGCCCACTGCTGGGGGGCGGAGAGACCCAGTACTTC. It codes for CASSPLLGGGETQYF. The V gene is TRBV11-2, the J gene TRBJ2-5; D tentatively fits TRBD1 or TRBD2 (6 bases each). The germline V gene encodes CDR1 SGHAT and CDR2 FQNNGV. The CDR3 sequence is 15 residues long. Trimming cost V 5 bases and J 4 bases, with 17 bases left between them.

Many counts were recorded for this clonotype. The V gene is TRBV6-5, the J gene TRBJ1-6; 7 bases are shared with TRBD1. The trim removed 4 bases at V and 8 bases at J, leaving 5 bases unmatched. The CDR3 is 14 amino acids. Looked up from germline, CDR1 is MNHEY and CDR2 is SVGAGI. The CDR3 DNA follows: TGTGCCAGCAGTTCTCCGACAGGGTATTCACCCCTCCACTTT. Encoded protein: CASSSPTGYSPLHF.

As regards this clonotype: Mismatch with germline at one junction end may stem from a read error. The chain is built from TRBV5-1 and TRBJ2-4; the D gene is possibly TRBD1 (5 bases). The CDR3 extends over 16 amino acids. Germline V gene data show CDR1 as SGHRS and CDR2 as YFSETQ. The CDR3 region has the DNA TGCGCCAGCAGCCAGGGCCTTACCGTAGCCAAAAGCATTCAGTACTTC. Protein sequence: CASSQGLTVAKSIQYF.

This clonotype was counted at least ten times. J is TRBJ1-2 and V is TRBV27; 7 positions match TRBD1. There are 16 residues in the CDR3. V lost 5 bases to trimming and J lost 2 bases; unmatched junction nucleotides: 11. Germline CDR1 and CDR2: MNHEY and SMNVEV (reference sequence). CDR3 coding DNA: TGTGCCAGCAGTCCCAACAGGGGTGTCCCCAACTATGGCTACACCTTC. Amino acids: CASSPNRGVPNYGYTF.

This clonotype has at least ten counts. V usage is TRBV5-1 and J usage is TRBJ2-5; TRBD1 matches 9 bases. The length of the CDR3 is 15 residues. J lost 5 bases, V lost 0 bases, and 5 bases had no gene match. The germline CDR1 and CDR2 sequences are SGHRS and YFSETQ. CDR3 sequence: CASSLEDRGGETQYF. In DNA form, the CDR3 reads TGCGCCAGCAGCTTGGAGGACAGGGGAGGGGAGACCCAGTACTTC.

This clonotype was detected many times. The chain uses TRBV12-3 or TRBV12-4 and TRBJ2-7, with TRBD2 matching over 7 bases. The CDR3 spans 16 residues. V gave up 5 bases and J gave up 2 bases; unmatched junction bases: 12. CDR3 bases: TGTGCCAGCAGTCCTCATTATCCGGGAGGACCCTACGAGCAGTACTTC. Residues: CASSPHYPGGPYEQYF.

In this sample, this clonotype turned up many times. The rearrangement joins TRBV27 to TRBJ1-1; D ambiguous. Trimming removed 1 base from V and 1 base from J, with 10 bases in between. This CDR3 contains 15 residues. Germline CDR1 reads MNHEY; CDR2 reads SMNVEV (reference sequence). The CDR3 DNA is TGTGCCAGCAGTTTATGGGGAACGCGGAACACTGAAGCTTTCTTT. As protein: CASSLWGTRNTEAFF.

CDR3 nucleotides: TGTGCCAGCAAGACAGGATCTAATTCACCCCTCCACTTT. It specifies CASKTGSNSPLHF. This chain links TRBV7-2 with TRBJ1-6, with D maybe TRBD1 (6 bases). CDR1 is SGHTA, CDR2 FQGNSA, per germline. V lost 7 bases, J lost 6 bases, and 10 bases lay in between. The length of the CDR3 is 13 residues. Based on the CDR3 plus reference TRBV7-2 and TRBJ1-6, the full variable domain is GAGVSQSPSNKVTEKGKDVELRCDPISGHTALYWYRQSLGQGLEFLIYFQGNSAPDKSGLPSDRFSAERTGGSVSTLTIQRTQQEDSAVYLCASKTGSNSPLHFGNGTRLTVT.

This clonotype was detected many times. The rearrangement uses TRBV7-2 and TRBJ2-7, with 9 bases that match TRBD2. Germline loops: CDR1 SGHTA, CDR2 FQGNSA. CDR3 length: 16 residues. The V segment lost 2 bases and the J segment 7 bases; nucleotides outside the gene matches: 12. CDR3 in DNA: TGTGCCAGCAGCTTATCCCGCGGGGGGGCCTTGTGGGAGCAGTACTTC. Its protein product is CASSLSRGGALWEQYF.

This clonotype was counted ten times or more. The chain employs TRBV29-1 and TRBJ1-2; weak D call: TRBD1 (5 bases). CDR1 SQVTM and CDR2 ANQGSEA come from the germline V gene. Trimming took 3 bases from V and 4 from J, leaving 9 bases between them. The CDR3 contains 12 residues. CDR3 sequence (DNA): TGCAGCGTTGAGGGACGGCTCTATGGCTACACCTTC. Translated, it gives CSVEGRLYGYTF.

This clonotype appeared many times. The J gene is TRBJ1-5, the V gene TRBV7-2; 7 bases are a match to TRBD1. In germline, CDR1 is SGHTA, CDR2 FQGNSA. The junction had 7 bases not matched to a gene; V was cut back by 4 bases and J by 4 bases. The CDR3 spans 15 residues. CDR3: CASSSWTGSNQPQHF. CDR3 in DNA: TGTGCCAGCAGCTCTTGGACAGGTTCTAATCAGCCCCAGCATTTT.

This clonotype was seen repeatedly, ten times or more. The rearrangement uses TRBV12-3 or TRBV12-4 and TRBJ2-4; a weak D match, TRBD1 (6 bases). V gave up 3 bases and J gave up 1 base, with 10 bases separating them. The CDR3 contains 15 residues. CDR3: CASSFRQGAKNIQYF. The DNA of the CDR3 is TGTGCCAGCAGTTTCAGGCAGGGGGCCAAAAACATTCAGTACTTC.

This clonotype was detected many times. The rearrangement uses TRBV12-5 and TRBJ1-5; 9 bases are a match to TRBD1. The length of the CDR3 is 19 residues. Germline V gene data show CDR1 as LGHNT and CDR2 as FRNRAP. Trimming cost V 0 bases and J 0 bases; bases outside gene matches: 9. The CDR3 region is CASGLVLGTGSLSNQPQHF. The CDR3 nucleotides read TGTGCTAGTGGTTTGGTACTCGGGACAGGGAGTCTTAGCAATCAGCCCCAGCATTTT. Together with reference TRBV12-5 and TRBJ1-5, the CDR3 gives the full variable domain: DARVTQTPRHKVTEMGQEVTMRCQPILGHNTVFWYRQTMMQGLELLAYFRNRAPLDDSGMPKDRFSAEMPDATLATLKIQPSEPRDSAVYFCASGLVLGTGSLSNQPQHFGDGTRLSIL.

This clonotype was recorded at least ten times. The junction and the germline gene differ at one end; a read error may be behind it. The V call is TRBV5-1, the J call TRBJ1-1; no firm D call. The CDR3 is 13 amino acids. Germline CDR1 and CDR2: SGHRS and YFSETQ. CDR3 in amino acids: CASSLEISTEAFF. CDR3 bases: TGCGCCAGCAGTTTGGAAATTAGTACTGAAGCTTTCTTT.

V is TRBV6-5 and J is TRBJ2-2, with TRBD1 as a possible D gene (5 bases). Germline values: CDR1 MNHEY, CDR2 SVGAGI. This CDR3 region has 16 residues. Trimming cost V 0 bases and J 0 bases, with 8 bases left between them. The CDR3 protein is CASSYSETANTGELFF. The CDR3 DNA sequence: TGTGCCAGCAGTTACTCGGAGACAGCGAACACCGGGGAGCTGTTTTTT.

This clonotype has just a few counts. A single base separates this from a much larger clone, so it may be a read error. The rearrangement links TRBV9 to TRBJ2-2; 12 bases are a match to TRBD2. The CDR3 length is 18 residues. Germline CDR1 and CDR2: SGDLS and YYNGEE. CDR3 amino acids: CASSVGLAGAQSTGELCF. The CDR3 DNA reads TGTGCCAGCAGCGTAGGACTAGCGGGGGCTCAATCCACCGGGGAGCTGTGTTTT.

This clonotype was recorded many times. The V call is TRBV15, the J call TRBJ1-1; tentative D call: TRBD1 (5 bases). CDR1 and CDR2 from the germline V gene are LNHNV and YYDKDF (reference sequence). The CDR3 has 15 residues. V gave up 5 bases and J gave up 5 bases, with 18 bases separating them. DNA of the CDR3: TGTGCCACCAGCCAGACAGACAACTGGGGGACTGAAGCTTTCTTT. It encodes CATSQTDNWGTEAFF. Variable domain in full (rest from reference TRBV15 and TRBJ1-1): DAMVIQNPRYQVTQFGKPVTLSCSQTLNHNVMYWYQQKSSQAPKLLFHYYDKDFNNEADTPDNFQSRRPNTSFCFLDIRSPGLGDTAMYLCATSQTDNWGTEAFFGQGTRLTVV.

The chain joins TRBV12-3 or TRBV12-4 to TRBJ2-2, with a tentative D call TRBD2 (6 bases). The CDR3 is 15 residues long. The V and J ends lost 3 bases and 1 base respectively, with 9 bases between them. The chain's CDR3 is CASSFRRGNTGELFF. For the CDR3, the DNA is TGTGCCAGCAGTTTTCGGCGGGGGAACACCGGGGAGCTGTTTTTT.

This clonotype was picked up many times. The chain couples TRBV5-1 to TRBJ2-5; D may be TRBD1 or TRBD2 (5 bases each). V lost 2 bases to trimming and J lost 2 bases, with 10 bases between them. The germline gives CDR1 SGHRS, CDR2 YFSETQ. CDR3 length: 14 residues. CDR3: CASSFGAGQETQYF. The CDR3 nucleotides are TGCGCCAGCAGCTTCGGGGCAGGACAAGAGACCCAGTACTTC.

This clonotype was counted ten times or more. This chain joins TRBV7-9 and TRBJ1-2; D is unresolved. The germline V and J ends were trimmed by 9 bases and 7 bases, with 9 bases remaining between them. The CDR3 sequence is 10 residues long. The germline CDR1 and CDR2 sequences are SEHNR and FQNEAQ (reference sequence). In DNA, the CDR3 is TGTGCCAGAAGGTTGAGTGGCTACACCTTC. As protein: CARRLSGYTF.

The chain carries TRBV7-3 and TRBJ2-6; TRBD1 or TRBD2 may be the D gene (6 bases each). Per germline, CDR1 SGHTA and CDR2 FQGTGA. CDR3 length: 15 amino acids. V was shortened by 5 bases and J by 0 bases, with 8 bases between the two germline ends. The CDR3: CASSRGPSGANVLTF. In DNA form, the CDR3 reads TGTGCCAGCAGCCGGGGGCCCTCTGGGGCCAACGTCCTGACTTTC.

This sequence joins TRBV9 and TRBJ1-2; D gene uncertain. The ends were cut back, 3 bases at V and 4 bases at J, with 10 bases in the middle. This CDR3 comprises 13 residues. The V gene's germline CDR1 is SGDLS and CDR2 YYNGEE. CDR3 DNA sequence: TGTGCCAGCAGCGCCGAAGACACCTATGGCTACACCTTC. Translation: CASSAEDTYGYTF.

This clonotype was recorded many times. CDR3 bases: TGTGCCAGCAGGCTCGACAGTCCCAATGAAGCTTTCTTT. Amino acid sequence: CASRLDSPNEAFF. The chain recombines TRBV6-2 or TRBV6-3 with TRBJ1-1; tentatively, D is TRBD1 (5 bases). Looked up from germline, CDR1 is MNHEY and CDR2 is SVGEGT. The length of the CDR3 is 13 residues. Trimming pared 6 bases from V and 7 bases from J, leaving 15 bases between.

At least ten counts were recorded for this clonotype. The chain combines TRBV7-9 with TRBJ1-6; D remains ambiguous. The CDR3 is 14 amino acids. Between the trimmed V and J ends, which lost 2 bases and 5 bases, there was a span of 7 bases. The germline CDR1 and CDR2 sequences are SEHNR and FQNEAQ (reference sequence). This CDR3 reads CASSLIRDNSPLHF. The DNA of the CDR3 is TGTGCCAGCAGCTTAATAAGGGATAATTCACCCCTCCACTTT. Variable domain in full (rest from reference TRBV7-9 and TRBJ1-6): DTGVSQNPRHKITKRGQNVTFRCDPISEHNRLYWYRQTLGQGPEFLTYFQNEAQLEKSRLLSDRFSAERPKGSFSTLEIQRTEQGDSAMYLCASSLIRDNSPLHFGNGTRLTVT.

About this clonotype itself: One end of the junction does not line up with germline, which may come from a read error. The chain employs TRBV4-1 and TRBJ1-1; maybe TRBD1 (6 bases). Germline V gene sequence: CDR1 MGHRA, CDR2 YSYEKL. The CDR3 is 14 residues long. The CDR3 protein is CASSQTGRATEACF. CDR3 nucleotide sequence: TGCGCCAGCAGCCAAACAGGGAGGGCGACTGAAGCTTGCTTT.